These 11 T cell receptor beta chains were sequenced from one sample in a study of CD8+CD57+ T cells in acquired aplastic anemia. Genomic DNA provided the template from which TCR beta VDJ and CDR3 profiles were obtained. TCRdb called the reads again in MiXCR, with one record for every CDR3 protein. The sample includes just over 450,000 distinct CDR3 sequences, around 30% of them seen just once. Sequencing involved patients with CD8+CD57+ cell expansion previously shown by flow cytometry. The specimen was sorted CD4+, CD8+, or CD8+CD57+ T cells (not recorded which) from PBMCs. These receptor sequences come from a human donor with aplastic anemia.

Worth noting for this clonotype: One junction end does not reproduce the germline sequence, and a read error may be involved. V is TRBV7-2 and J is TRBJ2-7, with TRBD2 matching 8 bases. Germline values: CDR1 SGHTA, CDR2 FQGNSA. This CDR3 is built from 15 residues. This CDR3 reads CAGSLGSGGNYEQYF. CDR3 nucleotide sequence: TGTGCCGGCAGCTTAGGGTCGGGGGGGAACTACGAGCAGTACTTC.

The chain couples TRBV4-1 to TRBJ2-7; TRBD2 is a possible D gene (6 bases). Trimming cost V 4 bases and J 6 bases, with 16 bases left between them. CDR1 is MGHRA, CDR2 YSYEKL, per germline. There are 14 residues in the CDR3. The DNA for the CDR3 is TGCGCCAGCAGCCTCCAACGCCGGGGGAGCGAGCAGTACTTC. It translates to CASSLQRRGSEQYF.

The V gene is TRBV19, the J gene TRBJ2-1; TRBD2 matches at 9 bases. The CDR3 length is 13 residues. CDR1 and CDR2 from the germline V gene are LNHDA and SQIVND (reference sequence). V lost 7 bases, J lost 10 bases, and 8 bases stayed unmatched. The CDR3 here is CASKRAGGQEQFF. DNA of the CDR3: TGTGCCAGTAAGCGAGCGGGGGGACAGGAGCAGTTCTTC.

The CDR3 region is CSALEWANQPQHF. DNA of the CDR3: TGCAGTGCACTAGAGTGGGCAAATCAGCCCCAGCATTTT. The rearrangement links TRBV20-1 to TRBJ1-5; D gene unclear. This CDR3 spans 13 amino acids. The V gene lost 6 bases and the J gene lost 4 bases, with 13 bases spanning the gap. Germline V gives CDR1 DFQATT, CDR2 SNEGSKA (reference sequence).

The chain couples TRBV15 to TRBJ1-1; D might be TRBD1 (5 bases). Germline V gene sequence: CDR1 LNHNV, CDR2 YYDKDF (reference sequence). The CDR3 runs to 14 residues. Trimming removed 0 bases from V and 3 bases from J, with 8 bases in between. CDR3 sequence: CATSRDGGDTEAFF. The CDR3 coding sequence is TGTGCCACCAGCAGAGATGGGGGGGACACTGAAGCTTTCTTT.

The chain uses TRBV4-2 and TRBJ1-5, with a possible D match to TRBD1 (6 bases). V shed 5 bases and J shed 0 bases, with 17 bases lying between them. The CDR3 consists of 17 residues. Germline CDR1 LGHNA, CDR2 YNFKEQ. The CDR3, as DNA: TGTGCCAGCAGCATTCATGGCGGGGGCCTTAGCAATCAGCCCCAGCATTTT. Its translation is CASSIHGGGLSNQPQHF.

There are many counts of this clonotype. V is TRBV25-1 and J is TRBJ1-5; D not resolved. The CDR3 is made up of 16 amino acids. CDR1 is MGHDK and CDR2 is SYGVNS in the germline V gene. V was pared by 3 bases and J by 0 bases, with 12 bases between. This CDR3 is CASSDVSDYSNQPQHF. CDR3 sequence (DNA): TGTGCCAGCAGTGATGTGTCCGATTATAGCAATCAGCCCCAGCATTTT. The complete variable domain, with remaining parts taken from reference TRBV25-1 and TRBJ1-5, reads EADIYQTPRYLVIGTGKKITLECSQTMGHDKMYWYQQDPGMELHLIHYSYGVNSTEKGDLSSESTVSRIRTEHFPLTLESARPSHTSQYLCASSDVSDYSNQPQHFGDGTRLSIL.

In this sample, this clonotype turned up many times. The chain uses TRBV20-1 and TRBJ2-7; a possible D gene is TRBD2 (6 bases). Germline V gene data show CDR1 as DFQATT and CDR2 as SNEGSKA (reference sequence). V shed 6 bases and J shed 2 bases, with 11 bases lying between them. The CDR3 covers 12 residues. This CDR3 reads CSAPRRAYEQYF. The CDR3 DNA is TGCAGTGCCCCCCGGAGGGCCTACGAGCAGTACTTC.

The table lists this clonotype with a count of one. This may be a read error, as it is one base from a much larger clone. The genes are TRBV7-2 and TRBJ1-2, with D hard to call. Per the germline V gene, CDR1 is SGHTA and CDR2 is FQGNSA. This CDR3 has 12 residues. The CDR3 sequence: CASGLSPYGYTF. As DNA, the CDR3 is TGTGCCAGCGGCTTATCTCCTTATGGCTACACCTTC.

A few counts support this clonotype. V gene TRBV9 combines with J gene TRBJ1-4; D is possibly TRBD1 (5 bases). The V gene lost 3 bases and the J gene lost 7 bases, with 13 bases spanning the gap. This CDR3 has 14 amino acids. Germline V gene sequence: CDR1 SGDLS, CDR2 YYNGEE. The DNA for the CDR3 is TGTGCCAGCAGCGAGGGACCTAGGGCTGAAAAACTGTTTTTT. Translating gives CASSEGPRAEKLFF.

The V and J genes are TRBV20-1 and TRBJ1-1; D uncertain. CDR1 and CDR2 (germline): DFQATT, SNEGSKA (reference sequence). The CDR3 totals 12 residues. V was pared by 7 bases and J by 6 bases, with 15 bases between. This chain's CDR3 is CSDRRTASEAFF. The CDR3 bases are TGCAGTGACAGAAGGACGGCGTCTGAAGCTTTCTTT.